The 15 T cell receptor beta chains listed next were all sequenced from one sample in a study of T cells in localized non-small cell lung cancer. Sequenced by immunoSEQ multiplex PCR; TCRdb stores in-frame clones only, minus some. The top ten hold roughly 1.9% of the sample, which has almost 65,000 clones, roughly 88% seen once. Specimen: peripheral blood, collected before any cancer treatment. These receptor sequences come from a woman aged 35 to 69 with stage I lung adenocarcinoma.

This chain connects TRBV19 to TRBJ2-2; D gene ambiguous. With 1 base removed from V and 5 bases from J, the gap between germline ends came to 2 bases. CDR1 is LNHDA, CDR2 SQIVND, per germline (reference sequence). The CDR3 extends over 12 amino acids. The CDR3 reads CASSIATGELFF. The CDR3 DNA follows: TGTGCCAGTAGTATAGCGACCGGGGAGCTGTTTTTT.

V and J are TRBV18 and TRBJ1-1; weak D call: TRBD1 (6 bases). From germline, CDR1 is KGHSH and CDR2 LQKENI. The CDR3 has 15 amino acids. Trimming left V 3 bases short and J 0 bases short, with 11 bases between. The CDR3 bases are TGTGCCAGCTCACCGACGACAGGAATGAACACTGAAGCTTTCTTT. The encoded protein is CASSPTTGMNTEAFF.

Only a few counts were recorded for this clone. DNA of the CDR3: TGTGCCAGCAGTTTTAGAGGCCGCTCTGGAAACACCATATATTTT. Protein: CASSFRGRSGNTIYF. The chain is built from TRBV27 and TRBJ1-3; unclear D gene. The CDR3 contains 15 residues. The germline V gene encodes CDR1 MNHEY and CDR2 SMNVEV (reference sequence). V was cut by 3 bases and J by 0 bases, with 9 bases left in between.

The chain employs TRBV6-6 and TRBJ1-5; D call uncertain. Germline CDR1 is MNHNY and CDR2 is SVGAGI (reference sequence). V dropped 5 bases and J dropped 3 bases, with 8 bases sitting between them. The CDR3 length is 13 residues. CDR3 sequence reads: CASSRPDNQPQHF. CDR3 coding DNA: TGTGCCAGCAGTAGGCCGGACAATCAGCCCCAGCATTTT.

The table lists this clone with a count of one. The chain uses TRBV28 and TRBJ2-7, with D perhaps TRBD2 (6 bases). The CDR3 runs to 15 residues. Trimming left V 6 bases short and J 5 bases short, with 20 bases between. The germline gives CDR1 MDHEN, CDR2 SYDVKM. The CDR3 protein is CASSSPGGNLDEQYF. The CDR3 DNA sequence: TGTGCCAGCAGCTCCCCCGGGGGAAATCTTGACGAGCAGTACTTC.

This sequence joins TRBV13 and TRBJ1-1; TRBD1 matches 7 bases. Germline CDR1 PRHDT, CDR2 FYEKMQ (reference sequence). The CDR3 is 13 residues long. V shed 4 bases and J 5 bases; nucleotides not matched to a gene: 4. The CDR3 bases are TGTGCCAGCAGCTACAGGGGAGGTACTGAAGCTTTCTTT. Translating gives CASSYRGGTEAFF.

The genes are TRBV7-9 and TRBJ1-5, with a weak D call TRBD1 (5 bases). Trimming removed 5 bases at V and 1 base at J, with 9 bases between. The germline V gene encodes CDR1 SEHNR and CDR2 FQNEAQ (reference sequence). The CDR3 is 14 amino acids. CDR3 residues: CASSLDTSNQPQHF. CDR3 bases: TGTGCCAGCAGCCTGGACACGAGCAATCAGCCCCAGCATTTT. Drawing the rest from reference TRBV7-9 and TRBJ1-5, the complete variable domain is DTGVSQNPRHKITKRGQNVTFRCDPISEHNRLYWYRQTLGQGPEFLTYFQNEAQLEKSRLLSDRFSAERPKGSFSTLEIQRTEQGDSAMYLCASSLDTSNQPQHFGDGTRLSIL.

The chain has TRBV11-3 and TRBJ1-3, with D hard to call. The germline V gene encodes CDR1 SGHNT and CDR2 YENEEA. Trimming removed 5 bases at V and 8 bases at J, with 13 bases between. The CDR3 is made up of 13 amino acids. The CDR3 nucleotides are TGTGCCAGCAGCCTATCAAGAGGAGACACCATATATTTT. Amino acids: CASSLSRGDTIYF.

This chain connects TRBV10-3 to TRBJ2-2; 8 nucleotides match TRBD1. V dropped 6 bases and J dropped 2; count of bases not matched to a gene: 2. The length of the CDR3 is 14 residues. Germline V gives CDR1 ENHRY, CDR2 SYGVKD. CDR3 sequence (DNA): TGTGCCATCAGGGACAGGGAAAACACCGGGGAGCTGTTTTTT. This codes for CAIRDRENTGELFF.

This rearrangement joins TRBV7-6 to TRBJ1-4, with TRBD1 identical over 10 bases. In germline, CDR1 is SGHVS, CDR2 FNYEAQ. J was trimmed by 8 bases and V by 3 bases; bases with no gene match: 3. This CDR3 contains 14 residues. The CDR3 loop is CASSFGQGGEKLFF. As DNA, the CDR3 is TGTGCCAGCAGCTTCGGACAGGGGGGAGAAAAACTGTTTTTT.

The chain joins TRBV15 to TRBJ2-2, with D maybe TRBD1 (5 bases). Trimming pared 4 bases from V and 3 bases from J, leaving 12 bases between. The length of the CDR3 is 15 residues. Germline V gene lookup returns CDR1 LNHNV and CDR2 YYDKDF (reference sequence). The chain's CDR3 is CATSISDRYTGELFF. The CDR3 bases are TGTGCCACCAGCATCTCCGACAGATACACCGGGGAGCTGTTTTTT.

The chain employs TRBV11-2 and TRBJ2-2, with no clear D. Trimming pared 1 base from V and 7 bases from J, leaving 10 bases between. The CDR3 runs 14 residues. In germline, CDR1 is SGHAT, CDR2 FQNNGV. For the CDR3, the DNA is TGTGCCAGCAGCTTAGTGGTGGCCGACGGGGAGCTGTTTTTT. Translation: CASSLVVADGELFF.

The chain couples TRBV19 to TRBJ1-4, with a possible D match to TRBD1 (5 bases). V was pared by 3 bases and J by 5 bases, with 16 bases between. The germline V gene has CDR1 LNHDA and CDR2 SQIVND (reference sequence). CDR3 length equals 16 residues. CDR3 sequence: CASSMTTSGGNEKLFF. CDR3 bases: TGTGCCAGTAGTATGACTACGTCGGGGGGGAATGAAAAACTGTTTTTT.

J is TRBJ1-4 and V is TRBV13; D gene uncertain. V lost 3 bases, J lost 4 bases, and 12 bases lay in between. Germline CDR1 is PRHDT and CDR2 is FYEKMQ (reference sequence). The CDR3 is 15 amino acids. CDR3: CASSFRTGGNEKLFF. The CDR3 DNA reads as TGTGCCAGCAGCTTCCGGACCGGAGGTAATGAAAAACTGTTTTTT. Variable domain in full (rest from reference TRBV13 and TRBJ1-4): AAGVIQSPRHLIKEKRETATLKCYPIPRHDTVYWYQQGPGQDPQFLISFYEKMQSDKGSIPDRFSAQQFSDYHSELNMSSLELGDSALYFCASSFRTGGNEKLFFGSGTQLSVL.

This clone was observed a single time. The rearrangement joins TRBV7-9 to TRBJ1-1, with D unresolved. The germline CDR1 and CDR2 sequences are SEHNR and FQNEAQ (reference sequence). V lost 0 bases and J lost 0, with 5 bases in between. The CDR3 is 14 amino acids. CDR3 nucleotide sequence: TGTGCCAGCAGCTTAGCCCCCATGAACACTGAAGCTTTCTTT. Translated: CASSLAPMNTEAFF.